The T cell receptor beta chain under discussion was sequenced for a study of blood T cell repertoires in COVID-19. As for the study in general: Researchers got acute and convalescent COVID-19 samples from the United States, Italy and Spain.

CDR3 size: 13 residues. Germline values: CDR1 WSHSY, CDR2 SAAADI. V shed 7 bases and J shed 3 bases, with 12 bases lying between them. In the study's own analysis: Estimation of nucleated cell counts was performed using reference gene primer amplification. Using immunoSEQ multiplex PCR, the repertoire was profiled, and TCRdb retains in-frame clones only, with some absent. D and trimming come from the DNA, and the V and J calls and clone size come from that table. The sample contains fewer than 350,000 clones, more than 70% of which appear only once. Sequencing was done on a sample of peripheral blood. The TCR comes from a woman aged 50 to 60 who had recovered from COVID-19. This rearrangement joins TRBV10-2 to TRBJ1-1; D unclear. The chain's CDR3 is CASKRERDTEAFF. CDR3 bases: TGCGCCAGCAAGAGGGAACGGGACACTGAAGCTTTCTTT.